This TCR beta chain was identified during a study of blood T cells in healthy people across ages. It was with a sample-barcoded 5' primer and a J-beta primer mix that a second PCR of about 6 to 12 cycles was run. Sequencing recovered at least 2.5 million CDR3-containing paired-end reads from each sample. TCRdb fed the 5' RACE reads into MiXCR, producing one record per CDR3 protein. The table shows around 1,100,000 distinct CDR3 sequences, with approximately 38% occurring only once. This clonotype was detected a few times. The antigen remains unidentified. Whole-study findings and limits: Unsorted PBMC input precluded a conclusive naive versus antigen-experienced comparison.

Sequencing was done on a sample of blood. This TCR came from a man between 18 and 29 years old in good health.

CDR3 sequence (DNA): TGTGCCAGCAGCTTAGCTTCTCTCGACAATGAGCAGTTCTTC. Protein: CASSLASLDNEQFF. V is TRBV7-6 and J is TRBJ2-1; D is undetermined. Trimming shortened V by 0 bases and J by 5 bases, and 8 bases separated the two germline ends. Germline-derived CDR1 and CDR2 are SGHVS and FNYEAQ. CDR3 length equals 14 residues.